This entry concerns a single T cell receptor beta chain. Ten immunoSEQ deep assay plates were used to sequence unsorted PBMC DNA. Profiled with immunoSEQ multiplex PCR; TCRdb holds only in-frame clones, not every one. The sample yields roughly 500,000 clones, more than 65% seen once. This sample was included in a study of shared clonotypes between healthy human individuals. Germline CDR1 is SGHNT and CDR2 is YYREEE (reference sequence). Trimming took 3 bases from V and 5 from J; bases not matched to a gene: 4. The CDR3 is 13 amino acids. The donors, healthy adults who were HIV-negative, had experienced no recent acute infections or vaccinations. Every one of the donors was a Caucasian adult that lived in Nashville, Tennessee.

The source is a middle-aged woman in good health. Some clones in this sample may be carry-over from other donors' samples. The gene calls are TRBV5-4 and TRBJ1-1, with 7 bases aligning to TRBD1. The sequenced sample was PBMCs. CDR3 nucleotide sequence: TGTGCCAGCAGCTACAGGGGAAGGACTGAAGCTTTCTTT. Translated, it gives CASSYRGRTEAFF.